The TCR beta chain under discussion was sequenced for a study of blood T cell repertoires in COVID-19. Produced via immunoSEQ multiplex PCR; TCRdb's table is partial and in-frame only. Among about 100,000 clones listed, roughly 90% were seen once. Germline V gene sequence: CDR1 SGHKS, CDR2 YYEKEE (reference sequence). The CDR3 length is 15 residues. Trimming stripped 2 bases from V and 2 bases from J, with 11 bases between. The chain links TRBV5-5 to TRBJ1-5; D may be TRBD1 (5 bases). The sample was peripheral blood. The receptor was derived from a human donor in a cohort sampled during active COVID-19. Written as DNA, the CDR3 is TGTGCCAGCAGCTTACAAGCGGGGGGCAATCAGCCCCAGCATTTT. Protein sequence: CASSLQAGGNQPQHF. Based on the CDR3 plus reference TRBV5-5 and TRBJ1-5, the full variable domain is DAGVTQSPTHLIKTRGQQVTLRCSPISGHKSVSWYQQVLGQGPQFIFQYYEKEERGRGNFPDRFSARQFPNYSSELNVNALLLGDSALYLCASSLQAGGNQPQHFGDGTRLSIL.